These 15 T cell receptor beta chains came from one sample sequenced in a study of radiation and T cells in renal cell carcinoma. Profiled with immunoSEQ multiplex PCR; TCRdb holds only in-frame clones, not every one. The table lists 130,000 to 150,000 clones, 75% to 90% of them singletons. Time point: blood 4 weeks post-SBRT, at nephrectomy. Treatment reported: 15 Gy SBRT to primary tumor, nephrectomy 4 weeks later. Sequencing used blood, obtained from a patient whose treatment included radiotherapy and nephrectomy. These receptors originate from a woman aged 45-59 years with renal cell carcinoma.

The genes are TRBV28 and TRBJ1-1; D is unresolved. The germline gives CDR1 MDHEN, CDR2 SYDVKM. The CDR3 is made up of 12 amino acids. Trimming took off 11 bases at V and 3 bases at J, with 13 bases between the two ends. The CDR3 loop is CAAQALDTEAFF. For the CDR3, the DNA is TGTGCCGCCCAAGCATTGGACACTGAAGCTTTCTTT.

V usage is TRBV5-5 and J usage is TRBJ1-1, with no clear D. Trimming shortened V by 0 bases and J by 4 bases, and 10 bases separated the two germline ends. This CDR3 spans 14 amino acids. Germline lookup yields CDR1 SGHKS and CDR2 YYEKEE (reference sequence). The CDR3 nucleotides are TGTGCCAGCAGCTTGGAGGTCAGGTCCACTGAAGCTTTCTTT. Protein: CASSLEVRSTEAFF.

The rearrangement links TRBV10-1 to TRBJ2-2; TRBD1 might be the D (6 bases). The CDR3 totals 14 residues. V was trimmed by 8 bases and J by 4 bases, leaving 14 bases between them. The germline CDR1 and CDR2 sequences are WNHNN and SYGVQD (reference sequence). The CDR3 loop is CASLDSHPTGELFF. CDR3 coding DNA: TGCGCCAGCTTGGACAGCCACCCCACCGGGGAGCTGTTTTTT.

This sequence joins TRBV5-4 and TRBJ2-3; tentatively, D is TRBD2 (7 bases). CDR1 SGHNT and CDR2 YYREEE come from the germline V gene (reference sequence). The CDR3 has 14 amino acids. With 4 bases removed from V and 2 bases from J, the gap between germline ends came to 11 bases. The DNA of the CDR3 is TGTGCCAGCAGCGGCGGGGGCCTCACAGATACGCAGTATTTT. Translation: CASSGGGLTDTQYF.

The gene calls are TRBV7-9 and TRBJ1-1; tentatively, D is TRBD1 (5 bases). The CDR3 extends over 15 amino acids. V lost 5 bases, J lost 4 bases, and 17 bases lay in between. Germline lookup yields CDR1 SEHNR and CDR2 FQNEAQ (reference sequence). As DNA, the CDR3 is TGTGCCAGCAGCCCTGACGGGTTGGGGGGCACTGAAGCTTTCTTT. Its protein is CASSPDGLGGTEAFF.

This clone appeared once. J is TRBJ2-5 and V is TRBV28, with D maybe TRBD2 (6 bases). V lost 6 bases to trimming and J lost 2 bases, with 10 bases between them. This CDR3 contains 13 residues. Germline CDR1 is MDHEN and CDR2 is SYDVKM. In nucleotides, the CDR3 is TGTGCCAGCAGAGCGGGTCAACAAGAGACCCAGTACTTC. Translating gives CASRAGQQETQYF.

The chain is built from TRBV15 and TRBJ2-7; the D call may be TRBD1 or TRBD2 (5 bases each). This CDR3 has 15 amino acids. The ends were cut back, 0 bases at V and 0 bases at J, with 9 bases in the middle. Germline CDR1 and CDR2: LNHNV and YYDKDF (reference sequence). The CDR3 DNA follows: TGTGCCACCAGCAGAGATTCAGGGACCTCCTACGAGCAGTACTTC. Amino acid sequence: CATSRDSGTSYEQYF.

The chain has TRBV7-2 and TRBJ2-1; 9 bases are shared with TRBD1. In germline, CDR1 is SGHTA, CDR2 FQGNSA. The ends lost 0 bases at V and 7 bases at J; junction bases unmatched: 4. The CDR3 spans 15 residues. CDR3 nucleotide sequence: TGTGCCAGCAGCTTAGCGGGGACAGGGAGGAATGAGCAGTTCTTC. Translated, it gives CASSLAGTGRNEQFF.

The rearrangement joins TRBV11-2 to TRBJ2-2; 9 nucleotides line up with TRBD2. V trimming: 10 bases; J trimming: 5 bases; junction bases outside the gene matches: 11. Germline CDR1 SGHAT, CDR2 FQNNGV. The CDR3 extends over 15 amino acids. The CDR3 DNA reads TGTGCCATCGGTAGCGGGAGAGGTTTAACCGGGGAGCTGTTTTTT. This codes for CAIGSGRGLTGELFF.

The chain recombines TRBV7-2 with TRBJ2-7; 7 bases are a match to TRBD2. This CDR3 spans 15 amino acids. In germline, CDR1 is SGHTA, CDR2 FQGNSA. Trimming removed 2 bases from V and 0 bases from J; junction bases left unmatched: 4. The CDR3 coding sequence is TGTGCCAGCAGCTTAAGTCTAGCGGTCTCCTACGAGCAGTACTTC. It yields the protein CASSLSLAVSYEQYF.

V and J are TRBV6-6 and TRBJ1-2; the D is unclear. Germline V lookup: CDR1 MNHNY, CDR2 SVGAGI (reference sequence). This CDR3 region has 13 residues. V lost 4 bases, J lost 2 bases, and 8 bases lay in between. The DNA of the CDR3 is TGTGCCAGCAGTTCCCTAGGGAACTATGGCTACACCTTC. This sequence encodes CASSSLGNYGYTF.

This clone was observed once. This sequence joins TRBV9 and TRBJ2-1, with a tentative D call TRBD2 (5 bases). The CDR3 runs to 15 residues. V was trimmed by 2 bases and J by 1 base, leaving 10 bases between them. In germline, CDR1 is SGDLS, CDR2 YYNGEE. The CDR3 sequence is CASSVTGVSYNEQFF. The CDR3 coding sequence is TGTGCCAGCAGCGTGACCGGGGTGTCCTACAATGAGCAGTTCTTC.

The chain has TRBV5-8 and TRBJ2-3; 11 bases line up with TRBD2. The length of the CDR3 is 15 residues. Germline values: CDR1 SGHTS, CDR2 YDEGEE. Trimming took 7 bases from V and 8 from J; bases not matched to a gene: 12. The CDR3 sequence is CASFIPGLAVGTQYF. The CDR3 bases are TGTGCCAGCTTCATTCCGGGACTAGCGGTCGGTACGCAGTATTTT. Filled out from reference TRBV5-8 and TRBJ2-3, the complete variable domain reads EAGVTQSPTHLIKTRGQQATLRCSPISGHTSVYWYQQALGLGLQFLLWYDEGEERNRGNFPPRFSGRQFPNYSSELNVNALELEDSALYLCASFIPGLAVGTQYFGPGTRLTVL.

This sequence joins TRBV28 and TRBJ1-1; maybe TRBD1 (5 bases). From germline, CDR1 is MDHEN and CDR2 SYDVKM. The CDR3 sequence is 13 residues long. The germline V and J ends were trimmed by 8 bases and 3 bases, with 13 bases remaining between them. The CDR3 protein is CASSGTIDTEAFF. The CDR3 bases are TGTGCCAGCTCAGGGACGATAGACACTGAAGCTTTCTTT.

Written as DNA, the CDR3 is TGTGCCAGTAGTATCCGGATGGACAGGGATGGAGAGACCCAGTACTTC. This codes for CASSIRMDRDGETQYF. The chain carries TRBV19 and TRBJ2-5; 8 bases are a match to TRBD1. V was pared by 3 bases and J by 4 bases, with 10 bases of the junction left unmatched. This CDR3 is 16 amino acids long. From germline, CDR1 is LNHDA and CDR2 SQIVND (reference sequence).